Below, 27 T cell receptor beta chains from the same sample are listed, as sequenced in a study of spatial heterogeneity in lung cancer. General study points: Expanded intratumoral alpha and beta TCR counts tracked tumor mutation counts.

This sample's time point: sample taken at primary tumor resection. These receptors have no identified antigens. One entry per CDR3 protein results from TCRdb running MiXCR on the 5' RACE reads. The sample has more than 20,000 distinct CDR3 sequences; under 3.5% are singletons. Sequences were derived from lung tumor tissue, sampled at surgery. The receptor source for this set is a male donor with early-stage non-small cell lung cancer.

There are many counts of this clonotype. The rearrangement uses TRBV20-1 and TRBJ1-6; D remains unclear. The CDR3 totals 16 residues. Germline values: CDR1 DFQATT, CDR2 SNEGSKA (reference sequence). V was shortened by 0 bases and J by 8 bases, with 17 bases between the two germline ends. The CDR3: CSARDRTGEPYSPLHF. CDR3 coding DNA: TGCAGTGCTAGAGATCGAACTGGGGAGCCCTATTCACCCCTCCACTTT.

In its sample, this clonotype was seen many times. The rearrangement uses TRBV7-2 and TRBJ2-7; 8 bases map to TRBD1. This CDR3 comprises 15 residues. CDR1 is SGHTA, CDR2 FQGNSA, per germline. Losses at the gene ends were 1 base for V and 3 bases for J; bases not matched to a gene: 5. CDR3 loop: CASSLEGQVIYEQYF. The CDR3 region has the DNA TGTGCCAGCAGCTTAGAGGGACAGGTGATCTACGAGCAGTACTTC.

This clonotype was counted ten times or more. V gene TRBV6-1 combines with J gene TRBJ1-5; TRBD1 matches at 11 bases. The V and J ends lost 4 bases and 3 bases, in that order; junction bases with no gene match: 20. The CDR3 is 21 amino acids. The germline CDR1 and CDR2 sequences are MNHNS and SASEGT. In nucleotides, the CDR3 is TGTGCCAGCAGTGGGGTCCCGTACCCGGGACAGGGGGGGAACTTCAATCAGCCCCAGCATTTT. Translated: CASSGVPYPGQGGNFNQPQHF.

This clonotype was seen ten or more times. The CDR3 DNA reads as TGTGCCAGCTCACCACTTACAGGGGACTGGACCGGGGAGCTGTTTTTT. Its translation: CASSPLTGDWTGELFF. The gene calls are TRBV18 and TRBJ2-2; possible D gene TRBD1, 7 bases. CDR3 size: 16 residues. Germline-derived CDR1 and CDR2 are KGHSH and LQKENI. V gave up 1 base and J gave up 5 bases, with 14 bases separating them. The full variable domain, completed using reference TRBV18 and TRBJ2-2, is NAGVMQNPRHLVRRRGQEARLRCSPMKGHSHVYWYRQLPEEGLKFMVYLQKENIIDESGMPKERFSAEFPKEGPSILRIQQVVRGDSAAYFCASSPLTGDWTGELFFGEGSRLTVL.

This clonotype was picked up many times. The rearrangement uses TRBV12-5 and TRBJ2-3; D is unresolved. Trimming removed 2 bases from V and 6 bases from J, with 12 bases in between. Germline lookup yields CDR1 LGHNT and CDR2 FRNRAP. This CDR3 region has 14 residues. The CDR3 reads CASGLLPSTDTQYF. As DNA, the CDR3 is TGTGCTAGTGGTTTGTTACCATCCACCGATACGCAGTATTTT.

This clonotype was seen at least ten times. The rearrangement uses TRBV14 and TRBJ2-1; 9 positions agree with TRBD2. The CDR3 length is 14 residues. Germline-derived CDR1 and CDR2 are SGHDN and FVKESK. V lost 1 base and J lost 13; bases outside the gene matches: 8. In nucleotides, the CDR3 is TGTGCCAGCAGCCAAGGATTAGCGGGAGTGCGTCAGTTCTTC. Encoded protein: CASSQGLAGVRQFF. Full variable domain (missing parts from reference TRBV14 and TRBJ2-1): EAGVTQFPSHSVIEKGQTVTLRCDPISGHDNLYWYRRVMGKEIKFLLHFVKESKQDESGMPNNRFLAERTGGTYSTLKVQPAELEDSGVYFCASSQGLAGVRQFFGPGTRLTVL.

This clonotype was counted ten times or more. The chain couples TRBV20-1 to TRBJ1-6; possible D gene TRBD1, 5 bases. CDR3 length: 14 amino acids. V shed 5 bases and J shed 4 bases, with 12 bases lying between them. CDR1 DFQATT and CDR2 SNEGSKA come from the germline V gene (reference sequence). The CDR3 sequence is CSAGQGDYNSPLHF. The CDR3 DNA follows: TGCAGTGCTGGTCAGGGTGATTATAATTCACCCCTCCACTTT.

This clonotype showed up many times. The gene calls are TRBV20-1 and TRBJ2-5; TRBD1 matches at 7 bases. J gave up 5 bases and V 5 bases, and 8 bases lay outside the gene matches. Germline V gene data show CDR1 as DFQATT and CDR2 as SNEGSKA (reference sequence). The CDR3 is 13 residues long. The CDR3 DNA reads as TGCAGTGCTGAACCGACAGGGCTGGAGACCCAGTACTTC. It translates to CSAEPTGLETQYF.

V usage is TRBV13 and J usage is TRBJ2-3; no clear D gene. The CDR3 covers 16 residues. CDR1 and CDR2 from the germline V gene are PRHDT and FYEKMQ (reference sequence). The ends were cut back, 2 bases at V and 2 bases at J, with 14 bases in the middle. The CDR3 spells CASSLKVETFTDTQYF. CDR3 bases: TGTGCCAGCAGCTTAAAAGTGGAGACTTTCACAGATACGCAGTATTTT.

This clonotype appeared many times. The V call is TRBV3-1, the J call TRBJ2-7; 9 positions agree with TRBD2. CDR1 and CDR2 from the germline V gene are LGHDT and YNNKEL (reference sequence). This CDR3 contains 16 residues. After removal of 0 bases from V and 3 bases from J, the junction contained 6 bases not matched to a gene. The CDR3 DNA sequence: TGTGCCAGCAGCCAAGACCCCAGCGGGAGGCACTACGAGCAGTACTTC. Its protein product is CASSQDPSGRHYEQYF.

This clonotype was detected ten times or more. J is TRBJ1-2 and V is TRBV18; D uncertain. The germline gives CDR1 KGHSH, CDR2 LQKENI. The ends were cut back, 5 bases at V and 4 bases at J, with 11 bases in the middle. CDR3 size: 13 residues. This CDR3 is CASSFGRTYGYTF. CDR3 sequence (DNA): TGTGCCAGCTCATTTGGACGGACCTATGGCTACACCTTC.

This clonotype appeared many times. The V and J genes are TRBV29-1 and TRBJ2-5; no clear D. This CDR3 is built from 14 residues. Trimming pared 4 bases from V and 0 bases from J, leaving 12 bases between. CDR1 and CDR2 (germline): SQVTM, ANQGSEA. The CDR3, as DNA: TGCAGCGTTGGGGGTAGCTTCCACCAAGAGACCCAGTACTTC. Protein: CSVGGSFHQETQYF.

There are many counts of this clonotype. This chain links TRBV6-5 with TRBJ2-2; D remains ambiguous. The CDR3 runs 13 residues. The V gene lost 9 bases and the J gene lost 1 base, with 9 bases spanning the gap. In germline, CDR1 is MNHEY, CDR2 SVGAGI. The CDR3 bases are TGTGCCAGTCGTTTGGGGAACACCGGGGAGCTGTTTTTT. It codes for CASRLGNTGELFF.

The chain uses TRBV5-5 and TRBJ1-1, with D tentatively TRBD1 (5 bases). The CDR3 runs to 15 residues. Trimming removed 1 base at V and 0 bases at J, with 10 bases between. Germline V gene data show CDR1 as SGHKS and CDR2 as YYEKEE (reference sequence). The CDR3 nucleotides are TGTGCCAGCAGCTTGATGGGGGGGATGAACACTGAAGCTTTCTTT. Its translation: CASSLMGGMNTEAFF.

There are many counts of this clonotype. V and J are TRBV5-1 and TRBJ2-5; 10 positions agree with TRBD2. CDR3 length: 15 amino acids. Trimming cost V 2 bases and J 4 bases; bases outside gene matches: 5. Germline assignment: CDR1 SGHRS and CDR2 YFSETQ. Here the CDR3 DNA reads TGCGCCAGCAGCTTCTCACTAGCGGGACCAGAGACCCAGTACTTC. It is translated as CASSFSLAGPETQYF.

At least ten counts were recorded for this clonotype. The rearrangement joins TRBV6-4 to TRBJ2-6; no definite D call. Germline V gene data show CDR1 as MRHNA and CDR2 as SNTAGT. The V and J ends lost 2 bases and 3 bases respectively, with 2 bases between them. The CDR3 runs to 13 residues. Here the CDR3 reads CASSDSGANVLTF. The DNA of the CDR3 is TGTGCCAGCAGTGACAGTGGGGCCAACGTCCTGACTTTC.

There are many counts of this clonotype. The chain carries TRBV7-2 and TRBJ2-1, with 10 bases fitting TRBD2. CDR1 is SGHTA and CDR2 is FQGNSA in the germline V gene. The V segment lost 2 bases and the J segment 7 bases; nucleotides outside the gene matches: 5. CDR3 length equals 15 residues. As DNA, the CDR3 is TGTGCCAGCAGCTTAACTAGCGGGACTTTTAATGAGCAGTTCTTC. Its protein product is CASSLTSGTFNEQFF.

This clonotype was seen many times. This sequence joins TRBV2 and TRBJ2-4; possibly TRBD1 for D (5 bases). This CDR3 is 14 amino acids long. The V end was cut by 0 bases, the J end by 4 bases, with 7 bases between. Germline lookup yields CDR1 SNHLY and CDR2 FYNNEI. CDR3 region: CASSEATAKNIQYF. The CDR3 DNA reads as TGTGCCAGCAGTGAAGCGACAGCTAAAAACATTCAGTACTTC.

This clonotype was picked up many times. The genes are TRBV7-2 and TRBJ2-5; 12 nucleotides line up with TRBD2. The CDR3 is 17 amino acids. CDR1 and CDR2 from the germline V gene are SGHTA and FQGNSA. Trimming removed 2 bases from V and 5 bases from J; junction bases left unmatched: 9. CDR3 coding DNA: TGTGCCAGCAGCTTACGGGCTAGCGGGAGGGCCGCTGAGACCCAGTACTTC. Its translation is CASSLRASGRAAETQYF.

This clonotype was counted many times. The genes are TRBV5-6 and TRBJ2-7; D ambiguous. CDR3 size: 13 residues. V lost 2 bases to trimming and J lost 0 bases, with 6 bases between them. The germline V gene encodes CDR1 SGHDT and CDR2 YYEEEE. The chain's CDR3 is CASSFGSSYEQYF. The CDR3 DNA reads TGTGCCAGCAGCTTCGGATCCTCCTACGAGCAGTACTTC.

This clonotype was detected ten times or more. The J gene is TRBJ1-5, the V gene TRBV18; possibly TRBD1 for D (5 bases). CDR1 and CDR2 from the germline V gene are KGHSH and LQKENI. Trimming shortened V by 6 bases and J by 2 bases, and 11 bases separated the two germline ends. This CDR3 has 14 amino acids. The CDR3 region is CASSGGVGNQPQHF. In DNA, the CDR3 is TGTGCCAGCTCCGGGGGGGTTGGCAATCAGCCCCAGCATTTT.

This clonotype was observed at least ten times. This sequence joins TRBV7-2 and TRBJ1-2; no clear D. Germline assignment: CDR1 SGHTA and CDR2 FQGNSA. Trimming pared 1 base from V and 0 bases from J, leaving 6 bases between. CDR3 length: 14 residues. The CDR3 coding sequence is TGTGCCAGCAGCTTAGAAACCTCTAACTATGGCTACACCTTC. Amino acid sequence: CASSLETSNYGYTF. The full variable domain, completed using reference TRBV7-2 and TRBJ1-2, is GAGVSQSPSNKVTEKGKDVELRCDPISGHTALYWYRQSLGQGLEFLIYFQGNSAPDKSGLPSDRFSAERTGGSVSTLTIQRTQQEDSAVYLCASSLETSNYGYTFGSGTRLTVV.

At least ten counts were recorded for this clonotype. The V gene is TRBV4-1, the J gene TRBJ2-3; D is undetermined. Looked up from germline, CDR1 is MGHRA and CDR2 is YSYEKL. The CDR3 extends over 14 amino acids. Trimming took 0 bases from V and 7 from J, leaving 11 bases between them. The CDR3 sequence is CASSQDPESHTQYF. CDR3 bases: TGCGCCAGCAGCCAAGATCCCGAGTCTCATACGCAGTATTTT.

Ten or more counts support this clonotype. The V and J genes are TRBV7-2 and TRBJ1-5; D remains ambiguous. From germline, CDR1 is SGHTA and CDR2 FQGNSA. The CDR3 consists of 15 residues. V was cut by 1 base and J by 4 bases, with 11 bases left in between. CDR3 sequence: CASSLGLGINQPQHF. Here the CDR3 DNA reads TGTGCCAGCAGCTTAGGTTTGGGGATAAATCAGCCCCAGCATTTT.

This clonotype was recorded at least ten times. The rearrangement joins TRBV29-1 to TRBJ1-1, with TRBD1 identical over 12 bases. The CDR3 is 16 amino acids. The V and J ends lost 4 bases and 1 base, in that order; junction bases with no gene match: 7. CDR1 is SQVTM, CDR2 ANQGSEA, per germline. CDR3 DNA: TGCAGCGTTGGGCGGTGGGACAGGGGGCGGAACACTGAAGCTTTCTTT. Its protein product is CSVGRWDRGRNTEAFF.

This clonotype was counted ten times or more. The CDR3 region is CATSDGTPLQETQYF. CDR3 nucleotide sequence: TGTGCCACCAGTGACGGGACACCGCTCCAAGAGACCCAGTACTTC. This chain joins TRBV24-1 and TRBJ2-5, with D possibly TRBD1 on 6 matching bases. CDR3 length: 15 amino acids. Looked up from germline, CDR1 is KGHDR and CDR2 is SFDVKD. Between the trimmed V and J ends, which lost 4 bases and 1 base, there was a span of 12 bases.

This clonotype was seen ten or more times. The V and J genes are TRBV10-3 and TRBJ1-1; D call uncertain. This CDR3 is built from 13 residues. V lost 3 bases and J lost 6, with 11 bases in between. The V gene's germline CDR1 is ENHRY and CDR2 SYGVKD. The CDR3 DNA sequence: TGTGCCATCAGTGATGGGTACATCTCTGAAGCTTTCTTT. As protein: CAISDGYISEAFF.